These T cell receptor beta chains were read from a single sample in a study of siplizumab effects on memory and regulatory T cells. Repertoires were generated with immunoSEQ multiplex PCR, while TCRdb's copy carries only in-frame clones and drops some. In the table there are approximately 92,000 clones, just under 95% of which are singletons. Sequencing was done on a sample of non-Treg CD4+ T cells sorted from blood. The receptors here all came from a human donor in good health. Each CDR3 is given without its conserved first and last residue.

J gene: TRBJ1-2
V gene: TRBV7-9
CDR3 protein: ASTPEDSGT

J gene: TRBJ2-2
V gene: TRBV28
CDR3 protein: ASRTDSQFANTGELF

J gene: TRBJ1-4
V gene: TRBV29-1
CDR3 protein: SVGDEKLF

J gene: TRBJ1-1
V gene: TRBV19
CDR3 protein: ASSIASGVNTEAF

J gene: TRBJ2-1
V gene: TRBV9
CDR3 protein: ASSPLSKREGQEQF

J gene: TRBJ1-2
V gene: TRBV30
CDR3 protein: AWSSGQAYGYT

J gene: TRBJ1-4
V gene: TRBV14
CDR3 protein: ATQETGSHEKLF

J gene: TRBJ2-3
V gene: TRBV5-1
CDR3 protein: ASSLDLAGDADTQY

J gene: TRBJ2-1
V gene: TRBV30
CDR3 protein: AWTSRTLGVEQF

J gene: TRBJ2-7
V gene: TRBV7-9
CDR3 protein: ASSTYRDRGYEQY

J gene: TRBJ2-1
V gene: TRBV5-1
CDR3 protein: ASSFTGVSYNEQF

J gene: TRBJ2-2
V gene: TRBV6-5
CDR3 protein: ASSFRGSTGELF

J gene: TRBJ1-2
V gene: TRBV28
CDR3 protein: ASSLLQGAYGYT

J gene: TRBJ2-7
V gene: TRBV6-1
CDR3 protein: ASRGVVTYEQY

J gene: TRBJ1-1
V gene: TRBV28
CDR3 protein: TTGTATEAF

J gene: TRBJ1-1
V gene: TRBV29-1
CDR3 protein: SVGVDGMNTEAF

J gene: TRBJ2-7
V gene: TRBV18
CDR3 protein: ASSLRLASYEQY

J gene: TRBJ2-2
V gene: TRBV28
CDR3 protein: ASSLIRRASGNTGELF

J gene: TRBJ1-4
V gene: TRBV28
CDR3 protein: ASSSRGRFIKLF

J gene: TRBJ2-3
V gene: TRBV28
CDR3 protein: ASSLFGRTDTQY

J gene: TRBJ2-3
V gene: TRBV7-3
CDR3 protein: ASSDGTITSTDTQY

J gene: TRBJ2-1
V gene: TRBV28
CDR3 protein: ASSLFTSGSREEQF

J gene: TRBJ2-7
V gene: TRBV9
CDR3 protein: ASSVATGQSYEQY

J gene: TRBJ2-1
V gene: TRBV5-5
CDR3 protein: ASSPLGGQRNEQF

J gene: TRBJ1-1
V gene: TRBV28
CDR3 protein: ASSLWTTGSGEAF

J gene: TRBJ1-5
V gene: TRBV11-2
CDR3 protein: ASSLGPNSNQPQH

J gene: TRBJ2-1
V gene: TRBV4-2
CDR3 protein: ASSPLGSRSYNEQF

J gene: TRBJ2-2
V gene: TRBV19
CDR3 protein: ASSPPSGRARSGELF

J gene: TRBJ2-3
V gene: TRBV9
CDR3 protein: ASSDPLRNTDTQY

J gene: TRBJ2-1
V gene: TRBV5-1
CDR3 protein: ASSLTSGDHNEQF

J gene: TRBJ2-5
V gene: TRBV5-1
CDR3 protein: ASRPVPQGQETQY

J gene: TRBJ2-1
V gene: TRBV30
CDR3 protein: AWNVERVQF

J gene: TRBJ2-7
V gene: TRBV19
CDR3 protein: ASSIARPPLLGQAYEQY

J gene: TRBJ2-5
V gene: TRBV5-1
CDR3 protein: ASSLVSRETQY

J gene: TRBJ2-2
V gene: TRBV5-1
CDR3 protein: ASSLAGELF

J gene: TRBJ1-5
V gene: TRBV5-1
CDR3 protein: ASSLVAGTQPQH

J gene: TRBJ2-1
V gene: TRBV5-1
CDR3 protein: ASSSAGQTYNEQF

J gene: TRBJ2-1
V gene: TRBV7-9
CDR3 protein: ASSQSGIPYNEQF

J gene: TRBJ2-4
V gene: TRBV28
CDR3 protein: ASSSTIGIQY

J gene: TRBJ2-6
V gene: TRBV19
CDR3 protein: ATRTGGFSGANVLT

J gene: TRBJ2-7
V gene: TRBV9
CDR3 protein: ASSAGQGRNYEQY

J gene: TRBJ1-5
V gene: TRBV5-4
CDR3 protein: ASSLAGRDNQPQH